These 14 T cell receptor beta chains were all obtained from the same sample, sequenced in a study of cytomegalovirus exposure and HLA in healthy donors. PCR amplification relied on 60 Vbeta primers (plus 13 Jbeta primers). The table came from immunoSEQ multiplex PCR; TCRdb's copy has only in-frame clones and leaves some out. Of approximately 170,000 clones detected, over 80% appear once; the ten largest clones hold 0.95% to 1.5%. What was sequenced was PBMCs. The source of these receptors is a boy between 2 and 15 years old in good health and CMV-seronegative.

The rearrangement joins TRBV28 to TRBJ2-7; D is possibly TRBD2 (5 bases). Germline assignment: CDR1 MDHEN and CDR2 SYDVKM. The CDR3 runs to 14 residues. V lost 6 bases to trimming and J lost 2 bases, with 14 bases between them. The DNA for the CDR3 is TGTGCCAGCAGGCCCTCGGGGTGGACCTACGAGCAGTACTTC. Amino acid sequence: CASRPSGWTYEQYF.

The chain employs TRBV4-1 and TRBJ1-6; D ambiguous. Germline CDR1 and CDR2: MGHRA and YSYEKL. Trimming left V 1 base short and J 9 bases short, with 13 bases between. This CDR3 has 15 amino acids. The CDR3, as DNA: TGCGCCAGCAGCCAAGCGCCAGGCCGAACTTCACCCCTCCACTTT. Translating gives CASSQAPGRTSPLHF.

V gene TRBV7-2 combines with J gene TRBJ2-2; TRBD2 agrees at 14 bases. This CDR3 contains 16 residues. Per the germline V gene, CDR1 is SGHTA and CDR2 is FQGNSA. With V trimmed by 5 bases and J by 4 bases, 3 bases remained unmatched. This chain's CDR3 is CASSPGLAGATGELFF. The CDR3 coding sequence is TGTGCCAGCAGCCCGGGACTAGCGGGGGCCACCGGGGAGCTGTTTTTT.

This chain uses TRBV5-4 with TRBJ2-3; 12 positions agree with TRBD2. Germline V gene sequence: CDR1 SGHNT, CDR2 YYREEE (reference sequence). The CDR3 covers 18 residues. V lost 4 bases and J lost 0; bases outside the gene matches: 9. CDR3: CASSLWTSGDPSTDTQYF. CDR3 DNA sequence: TGTGCCAGCAGCCTTTGGACTAGCGGGGACCCTAGCACAGATACGCAGTATTTT.

The chain employs TRBV27 and TRBJ2-7, with 8 bases matching TRBD1. CDR3 length equals 14 residues. After removal of 2 bases from V and 2 bases from J, the junction contained 2 bases not matched to a gene. Germline V gene data show CDR1 as MNHEY and CDR2 as SMNVEV (reference sequence). CDR3 DNA sequence: TGTGCCAGCAGTTTAACAGGGGGACCCTACGAGCAGTACTTC. This gives the protein CASSLTGGPYEQYF.

The CDR3 sequence is CASGENHGYTF. The CDR3 DNA reads TGTGCCAGCGGAGAGAATCATGGCTACACCTTC. V and J are TRBV6-1 and TRBJ1-2; unclear D gene. V lost 8 bases, J lost 6 bases, and 10 bases lay in between. The V gene's germline CDR1 is MNHNS and CDR2 SASEGT. The CDR3 is 11 residues long.

This clone was seen only a few times. The V gene is TRBV5-1, the J gene TRBJ1-3; D is unclear. The V gene's germline CDR1 is SGHRS and CDR2 YFSETQ. The CDR3 extends over 13 amino acids. Trimming removed 0 bases from V and 7 bases from J, with 8 bases in between. CDR3 DNA sequence: TGCGCCAGCAGCTTGGGAGCGCGGAACACCATATATTTT. Residues: CASSLGARNTIYF.

The sample holds one count of this clone. The genes are TRBV6-6 and TRBJ1-2, with unresolved D. The CDR3 extends over 13 amino acids. Germline values: CDR1 MNHNY, CDR2 SVGAGI (reference sequence). Between the trimmed V and J ends, which lost 5 bases and 0 bases, there was a span of 7 bases. The CDR3 spells CASSQRANYGYTF. The DNA for the CDR3 is TGTGCCAGCAGTCAAAGAGCTAACTATGGCTACACCTTC.

The chain joins TRBV11-2 to TRBJ2-7; D is ambiguous. CDR3 length equals 15 residues. Germline-derived CDR1 and CDR2 are SGHAT and FQNNGV. The germline V and J ends were trimmed by 0 bases and 0 bases, with 9 bases remaining between them. The DNA for the CDR3 is TGTGCCAGCAGCTTAGAACAGTTCAGCTCCTACGAGCAGTACGTC. This translates into CASSLEQFSSYEQYV.

V is TRBV19 and J is TRBJ2-1; a weak D match, TRBD2 (6 bases). The germline gives CDR1 LNHDA, CDR2 SQIVND (reference sequence). CDR3 size: 15 residues. Trimming shortened V by 6 bases and J by 0 bases, and 12 bases separated the two germline ends. The CDR3, as DNA: TGTGCCAGTAGCCCCCGGGAGACCTCCTACAATGAGCAGTTCTTC. Translating it yields CASSPRETSYNEQFF.

The chain carries TRBV7-8 and TRBJ1-2, with unresolved D. The V end lost 3 bases, the J end lost 4 bases, and 21 bases lay between the germline ends. The CDR3 has 17 residues. Germline assignment: CDR1 SGHVS and CDR2 FQNEAQ. The CDR3 DNA is TGTGCCAGCAGCTTTCGGATGGGTGGCCTGGCGGCCTATGGCTACACCTTC. Translation: CASSFRMGGLAAYGYTF.

The rearrangement links TRBV5-5 to TRBJ2-2; 7 bases line up with TRBD2. The ends lost 4 bases at V and 1 base at J; junction bases unmatched: 10. Germline CDR1 SGHKS, CDR2 YYEKEE (reference sequence). This CDR3 is built from 17 residues. The CDR3 here is CASSPFGASGNTGELFF. CDR3 bases: TGTGCCAGCAGCCCATTTGGGGCTAGCGGGAACACCGGGGAGCTGTTTTTT. Complete variable domain (other parts from reference TRBV5-5 and TRBJ2-2): DAGVTQSPTHLIKTRGQQVTLRCSPISGHKSVSWYQQVLGQGPQFIFQYYEKEERGRGNFPDRFSARQFPNYSSELNVNALLLGDSALYLCASSPFGASGNTGELFFGEGSRLTVL.

This chain links TRBV7-2 with TRBJ2-2, with no clear D. With 5 bases removed from V and 0 bases from J, the gap between germline ends came to 13 bases. The germline gives CDR1 SGHTA, CDR2 FQGNSA. There are 16 residues in the CDR3. The CDR3, as DNA: TGTGCCAGCAGCCGTGACACGACCGCGAACACCGGGGAGCTGTTTTTT. Translated, it gives CASSRDTTANTGELFF. Using reference TRBV7-2 and TRBJ2-2 for the parts outside the CDR3, the full variable domain is GAGVSQSPSNKVTEKGKDVELRCDPISGHTALYWYRQSLGQGLEFLIYFQGNSAPDKSGLPSDRFSAERTGGSVSTLTIQRTQQEDSAVYLCASSRDTTANTGELFFGEGSRLTVL.

This rearrangement joins TRBV7-8 to TRBJ1-5, with TRBD1 matching over 7 bases. This CDR3 region has 13 residues. V lost 5 bases to trimming and J lost 7 bases; unmatched junction nucleotides: 5. The germline V gene has CDR1 SGHVS and CDR2 FQNEAQ. CDR3 sequence reads: CASSKGGSQPQHF. CDR3 DNA sequence: TGTGCCAGCAGCAAAGGGGGCAGCCAGCCCCAGCATTTT.